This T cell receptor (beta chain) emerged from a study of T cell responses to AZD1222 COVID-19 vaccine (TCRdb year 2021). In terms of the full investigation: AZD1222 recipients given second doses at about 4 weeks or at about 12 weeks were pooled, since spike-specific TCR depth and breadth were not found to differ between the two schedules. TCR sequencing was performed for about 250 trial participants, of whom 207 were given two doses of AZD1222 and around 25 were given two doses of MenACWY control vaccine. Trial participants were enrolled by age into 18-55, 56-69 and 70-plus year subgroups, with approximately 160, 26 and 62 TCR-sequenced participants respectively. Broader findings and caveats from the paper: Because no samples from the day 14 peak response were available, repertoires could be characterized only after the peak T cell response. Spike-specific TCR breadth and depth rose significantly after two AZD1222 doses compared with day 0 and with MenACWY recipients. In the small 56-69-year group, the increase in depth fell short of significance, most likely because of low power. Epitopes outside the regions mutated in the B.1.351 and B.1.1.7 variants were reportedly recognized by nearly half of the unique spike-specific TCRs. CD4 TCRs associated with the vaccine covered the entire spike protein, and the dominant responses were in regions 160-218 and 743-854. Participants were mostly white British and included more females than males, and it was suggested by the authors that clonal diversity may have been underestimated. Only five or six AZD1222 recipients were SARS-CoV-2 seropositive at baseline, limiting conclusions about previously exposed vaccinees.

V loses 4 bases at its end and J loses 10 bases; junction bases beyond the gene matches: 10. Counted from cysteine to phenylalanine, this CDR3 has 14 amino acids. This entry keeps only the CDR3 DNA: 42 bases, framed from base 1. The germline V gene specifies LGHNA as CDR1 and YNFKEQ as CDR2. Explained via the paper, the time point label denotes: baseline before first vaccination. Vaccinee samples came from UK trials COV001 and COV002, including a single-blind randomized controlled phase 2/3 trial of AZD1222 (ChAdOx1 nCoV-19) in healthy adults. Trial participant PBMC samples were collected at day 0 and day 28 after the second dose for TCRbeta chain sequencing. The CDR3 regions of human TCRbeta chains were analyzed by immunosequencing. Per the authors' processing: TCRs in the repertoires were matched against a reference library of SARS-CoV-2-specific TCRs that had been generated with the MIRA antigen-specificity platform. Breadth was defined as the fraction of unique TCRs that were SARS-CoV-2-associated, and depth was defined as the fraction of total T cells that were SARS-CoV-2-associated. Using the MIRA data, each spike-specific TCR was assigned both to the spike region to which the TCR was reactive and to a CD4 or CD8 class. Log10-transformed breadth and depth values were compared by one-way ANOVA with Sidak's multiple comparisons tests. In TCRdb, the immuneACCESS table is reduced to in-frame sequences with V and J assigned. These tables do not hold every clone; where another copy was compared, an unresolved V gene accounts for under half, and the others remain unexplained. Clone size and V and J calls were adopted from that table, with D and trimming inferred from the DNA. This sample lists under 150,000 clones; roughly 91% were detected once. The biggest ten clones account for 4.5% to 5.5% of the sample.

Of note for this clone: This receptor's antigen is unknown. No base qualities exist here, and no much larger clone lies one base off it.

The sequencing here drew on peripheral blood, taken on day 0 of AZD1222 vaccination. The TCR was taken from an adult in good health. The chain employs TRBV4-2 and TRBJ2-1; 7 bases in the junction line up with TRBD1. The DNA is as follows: TGTGCCAGCAGCCCGGGACAGCAAGGGATGGAGCAGTTCTTC. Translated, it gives CASSPGQQGMEQFF.